This T cell receptor (beta chain) was obtained from a study of blood T cell repertoires in COVID-19. Study details: Donors in the United States, Italy and Spain gave samples during acute or convalescent COVID-19. T cells, B-cell-depleted T cells, or PBMCs supplied cDNA or gDNA.

In the authors' methods: Amplification of reference gene primers was used by the study to estimate nucleated cell counts. Clones were read by immunoSEQ multiplex PCR, and TCRdb kept only the in-frame ones, dropping some. The V and J calls and clone size come from that table; D and trimming were worked out from the DNA. The table has hundreds of thousands of clones, about 87% seen once. The CDR3 totals 14 residues. Trimming shortened V by 1 base and J by 2 bases, and 9 bases separated the two germline ends. CDR1 SEHNR and CDR2 FQNEAQ come from the germline V gene (reference sequence). Exposed study participants had met a COVID-19 case within 2 weeks before entry. This clone was counted only a few times.

The sample comprised PBMCs or T cells enriched from blood (not recorded which). This chain connects TRBV7-9 to TRBJ2-7, with a tentative D call TRBD1 (5 bases). This TCR was sampled from a man in his fifties who had been exposed to COVID-19. DNA for the CDR3: TGTGCCAGCAGCTTAGATCAGGGTACCTACGAGCAGTACTTC. It codes for CASSLDQGTYEQYF.